The 7 T cell receptor beta chains in this list originate from one sample, sequenced in a study of blood T cell repertoires in COVID-19. Repertoires were generated with immunoSEQ multiplex PCR, while TCRdb's copy carries only in-frame clones and drops some. The table shows around 250,000 clones, with more than 70% occurring only once. Source material: peripheral blood. All receptors come from a man of 80 years or more with acute or convalescent COVID-19.

The J gene is TRBJ1-5, the V gene TRBV9; D ambiguous. V was clipped by 0 bases and J by 0 bases, with 4 bases between them. Germline CDR1 reads SGDLS; CDR2 reads YYNGEE. CDR3 size: 14 residues. This chain's CDR3 is CASSVGPSNQPQHF. CDR3 DNA sequence: TGTGCCAGCAGCGTAGGGCCTAGCAATCAGCCCCAGCATTTT. Together with reference TRBV9 and TRBJ1-5, the CDR3 gives the full variable domain: DSGVTQTPKHLITATGQRVTLRCSPRSGDLSVYWYQQSLDQGLQFLIQYYNGEERAKGNILERFSAQQFPDLHSELNLSSLELGDSALYFCASSVGPSNQPQHFGDGTRLSIL.

The chain links TRBV9 to TRBJ1-1, with 7 bases fitting TRBD1. V was clipped by 4 bases and J by 2 bases; unmatched bases: 8. Germline assignment: CDR1 SGDLS and CDR2 YYNGEE. This CDR3 is 15 amino acids long. The CDR3 coding sequence is TGTGCCAGCAGCCCCAGACAGGGAAGTAACACTGAAGCTTTCTTT. Amino acids: CASSPRQGSNTEAFF.

This rearrangement joins TRBV18 to TRBJ2-7; 7 nucleotides agree with TRBD1. Germline V gene lookup returns CDR1 KGHSH and CDR2 LQKENI. The CDR3 totals 14 residues. Unmatched junction bases numbered 11, after V lost 6 bases and J lost 6 bases. CDR3: CASSQTTGSGEQYF. The CDR3, as DNA: TGTGCCAGCTCCCAGACGACAGGGTCGGGCGAGCAGTACTTC.

The chain couples TRBV11-2 to TRBJ1-2; D remains ambiguous. Trimming took off 1 base at V and 8 bases at J, with 11 bases between the two ends. The germline CDR1 and CDR2 sequences are SGHAT and FQNNGV. The CDR3 loop spans 13 amino acids. The chain's CDR3 is CASSLGSLRGYTF. The CDR3 DNA is TGTGCCAGCAGCTTAGGGTCCCTCCGGGGCTACACCTTC.

The chain recombines TRBV4-1 with TRBJ2-7; D gene ambiguous. From germline, CDR1 is MGHRA and CDR2 YSYEKL. The CDR3 totals 14 residues. V lost 0 bases to trimming and J lost 2 bases, with 8 bases between them. The CDR3 bases are TGCGCCAGCAGCCAAGATGCGTCTCCCTACGAGCAGTACTTC. It encodes CASSQDASPYEQYF.

The chain is built from TRBV3-1 (or the pseudogene TRBV3-2) and TRBJ2-1; 9 nucleotides line up with TRBD2. CDR1 and CDR2 from the germline V gene are LGHDT and YNNKEL (reference sequence). This CDR3 has 12 amino acids. J was trimmed by 13 bases and V by 6 bases; bases with no gene match: 7. The CDR3 DNA follows: TGTGCCAGCAGAGCGGGAGGTCACGAACAGTTCTTC. It translates to CASRAGGHEQFF.

The chain carries TRBV28 and TRBJ1-5; 7 nucleotides agree with TRBD1. The trim removed 8 bases at V and 7 bases at J, leaving 11 bases unmatched. Germline CDR1 MDHEN, CDR2 SYDVKM. The CDR3 is 14 residues long. The CDR3 sequence: CASVEGTVGQPQHF. As DNA, the CDR3 is TGTGCCAGCGTTGAGGGGACAGTAGGGCAGCCCCAGCATTTT.